A selection of T cell receptor beta chains follows, all from one sample in a study of shared clonotypes between healthy human individuals. TCRdb's copy holds only in-frame clones and misses some; the assay was immunoSEQ multiplex PCR. The profile shows about 2.4 million clones, approximately 93% of them singletons. The sample was naive CD4+ T cells from PBMCs. The receptors were sampled from a man in his late teens or twenties in good health. Some clones in this sample may be carry-over from other donors' samples. CDR3s include the opening cysteine and the closing phenylalanine or tryptophan. Each record gives: J gene, clone size, V gene, D gene, CDR3 protein, CDR3 DNA. A D gene is named only where the DNA matches it firmly. Clone size is stated in some rows and not others, as once, few, many or a class when expanded.

TRBJ1-1 | NA | TRBV19 | NA | CASSSTGNTEAFF | TGTGCCAGTAGTTCGACAGGGAACACTGAAGCTTTCTTT
TRBJ2-3 | NA | TRBV2 | NA | CASRDRGDTQYF | TGTGCCAGCAGAGACAGAGGAGATACGCAGTATTTT
TRBJ1-3 | NA | TRBV6-6 | NA | CASRRAVPSGNTIYF | TGTGCCAGCAGAAGAGCGGTGCCCTCTGGAAACACCATATATTTT
TRBJ1-4 | NA | TRBV30 | NA | CAWSTGLATNEKLFF | TGTGCCTGGAGTACGGGCCTCGCAACTAATGAAAAACTGTTTTTT
TRBJ1-5 | NA | TRBV6-1 | NA | CASSEVGGRNQPQHF | TGTGCCAGCAGTGAAGTGGGGGGCAGAAATCAGCCCCAGCATTTT
TRBJ2-7 | NA | TRBV18 | NA | CASSPSTLIWNEQYF | TGTGCCAGCTCACCGTCGACTCTGATCTGGAACGAGCAGTACTTC
TRBJ2-3 | NA | TRBV2 | NA | CASIESTWGDTQYF | TGTGCCAGCATAGAATCTACCTGGGGAGATACGCAGTATTTT
TRBJ1-4 | once | TRBV28 | NA | CASKRPEDEKLFF | TGTGCCAGCAAACGACCCGAGGATGAAAAACTGTTTTTT
TRBJ1-1 | NA | TRBV4-1 | NA | CASSQEKNTEAFF | TGCGCCAGCAGCCAAGAGAAGAACACTGAAGCTTTCTTT
TRBJ1-2 | NA | TRBV19 | TRBD1 | CASSRRDRGNYGYTF | TGTGCCAGTAGCCGCCGGGACAGGGGAAACTATGGCTACACCTTC
TRBJ1-1 | NA | TRBV5-1 | NA | CASTLGGTNTEAFF | TGCGCCAGCACCCTGGGAGGGACTAACACTGAAGCTTTCTTT
TRBJ2-3 | NA | TRBV20-1 | NA | CSAHRGGAQYF | TGCAGTGCACACCGAGGTGGGGCGCAGTATTTT
TRBJ2-1 | once | TRBV2 | NA | CASSRRAKEDEQFF | TGTGCCAGCAGTAGACGGGCCAAGGAGGATGAGCAGTTCTTC
TRBJ2-2 | NA | TRBV9 | NA | CASSPTSRGRELFF | TGTGCCAGCAGCCCTACCAGCCGGGGCAGGGAGCTGTTTTTT
TRBJ2-1 | NA | TRBV6-5 | TRBD2 | CASSVGLAAGNEQFF | TGTGCCAGCAGTGTCGGACTAGCGGCCGGAAATGAGCAGTTCTTC
TRBJ1-5 | NA | TRBV28 | NA | CASSLWDRENQPQHF | TGTGCCAGCAGTTTATGGGACAGAGAGAATCAGCCCCAGCATTTT
TRBJ1-2 | NA | TRBV30 | NA | CAWSDRFRYGYTF | TGTGCCTGGAGTGACCGGTTTCGATATGGCTACACCTTC
TRBJ1-2 | NA | TRBV29-1 | TRBD1 | CSTSGTGGSYGYTF | TGCAGCACTAGTGGGACAGGAGGAAGCTATGGCTACACCTTC
TRBJ2-5 | few | TRBV4-2 | NA | CASSQGSATQETQYF | TGTGCCAGCAGCCAAGGATCAGCAACCCAAGAGACCCAGTACTTC
TRBJ1-1 | NA | TRBV19 | NA | CASTTGHTGNTEAFF | TGTGCCAGTACCACCGGGCACACGGGGAACACTGAAGCTTTCTTT
TRBJ1-2 | NA | TRBV7-2 | NA | CASSDTGNYGYTF | TGTGCCAGCAGCGATACAGGGAACTATGGCTACACCTTC
TRBJ2-3 | NA | TRBV28 | TRBD2 | CASSPGGPDTQYF | TGTGCCAGCAGTCCGGGGGGTCCAGATACGCAGTATTTT
TRBJ2-6 | NA | TRBV4-3 | NA | CASSPQGGSSGANVLTF | TGCGCCAGCAGCCCTCAGGGCGGGTCCTCTGGGGCCAACGTCCTGACTTTC
TRBJ2-7 | NA | TRBV5-1 | TRBD2 | CASSPSLAGGYEQYF | TGCGCCAGCAGCCCATCTCTAGCGGGAGGATACGAGCAGTACTTC
TRBJ1-4 | NA | TRBV29-1 | NA | CSVFYSGTRNEKLFF | TGCAGCGTTTTTTATTCCGGGACACGGAATGAAAAACTGTTTTTT
TRBJ2-5 | NA | TRBV5-4 | TRBD2 | CASSLSAGRGGETQYF | TGTGCCAGCAGCTTGTCCGCGGGACGGGGGGGAGAGACCCAGTACTTC
TRBJ2-5 | NA | TRBV2 | TRBD2 | CASSEDGGRVQETQYF | TGTGCCAGCAGTGAAGATGGCGGGAGGGTCCAAGAGACCCAGTACTTC
TRBJ2-1 | NA | TRBV7-2 | TRBD2 | CASSLVSGGGYNEQFF | TGTGCCAGCAGCTTAGTTAGCGGGGGGGGCTACAATGAGCAGTTCTTC
TRBJ1-1 | NA | TRBV28 | NA | CASSYSRWTEAFF | TGTGCCAGCAGTTATTCCCGGTGGACTGAAGCTTTCTTT
TRBJ1-1 | once | TRBV7-2 | NA | CASSFSVGTEAFF | TGTGCCAGCAGCTTCAGCGTGGGGACTGAAGCTTTCTTT
TRBJ2-1 | NA | TRBV6-4 | TRBD2 | CASSEGLAFNEQFF | TGTGCCAGCAGTGAGGGACTAGCGTTCAATGAGCAGTTCTTC
TRBJ2-2 | NA | TRBV6-1 | TRBD2 | CASKRLAGGDGELFF | TGTGCCAGCAAGCGACTAGCGGGAGGCGACGGGGAGCTGTTTTTT
TRBJ2-7 | NA | TRBV19 | NA | CASSRGGASDEQYF | TGTGCCAGTAGTAGGGGGGGCGCCTCCGACGAGCAGTACTTC
TRBJ2-1 | NA | TRBV29-1 | NA | CSVDFDWNNEQFF | TGCAGCGTTGACTTTGACTGGAACAATGAGCAGTTCTTC
TRBJ1-1 | NA | TRBV19 | NA | CASTAGRMNTEAFF | TGTGCCAGTACCGCGGGACGAATGAACACTGAAGCTTTCTTT
TRBJ1-1 | NA | TRBV7-2 | TRBD1 | CASSSGTGGRTEAFF | TGTGCCAGCAGCTCCGGGACAGGGGGAAGAACTGAAGCTTTCTTT
TRBJ2-7 | NA | TRBV11-1 | TRBD1 | CASSPDRAFDEQYF | TGTGCCAGCAGCCCCGACAGGGCTTTCGACGAGCAGTACTTC
TRBJ2-3 | NA | TRBV9 | NA | CASSASPSTDTQYF | TGTGCCAGCAGCGCGTCCCCTAGCACAGATACGCAGTATTTT
TRBJ2-3 | NA | TRBV7-9 | TRBD1 | CASSLFRDRGTDTQYF | TGTGCCAGCAGCTTATTCCGGGACAGGGGAACAGATACGCAGTATTTT
TRBJ2-1 | NA | TRBV11-2 | TRBD2 | CASSSSSGRTYNEQFF | TGTGCCAGCAGCTCCTCTAGCGGGAGGACCTACAATGAGCAGTTCTTC
TRBJ1-1 | NA | TRBV11-2 | NA | CASSLALGGLTEAFF | TGTGCCAGCAGCTTAGCTTTGGGGGGGCTGACTGAAGCTTTCTTT
TRBJ2-3 | NA | TRBV5-6 | NA | CASSRMGTSTDTQYF | TGTGCCAGCAGCCGGATGGGGACTAGCACAGATACGCAGTATTTT
TRBJ1-1 | NA | TRBV19 | NA | CASSIFGGDTEAFF | TGTGCCAGTAGTATATTCGGGGGAGACACTGAAGCTTTCTTT
TRBJ2-7 | NA | TRBV6-6 | NA | CASSYRGGTYEQYF | TGTGCCAGCAGTTACAGGGGCGGAACCTACGAGCAGTACTTC
TRBJ2-3 | NA | TRBV5-1 | TRBD2 | CASSLGVQGGADTQYF | TGCGCCAGCAGCTTGGGGGTCCAGGGAGGGGCAGATACGCAGTATTTT